The present T cell receptor (beta chain) was sequenced within a study of shared T cell receptors in the human thymus. TCRdb's copy holds only in-frame clones and misses some; the assay was immunoSEQ multiplex PCR. The table includes about 660,000 clones, around 89% detected once. Germline assignment: CDR1 SGHTA and CDR2 FQGNSA. Deletions cut 4 bases from V and 0 bases from J, with 7 bases between. The CDR3 contains 13 residues. This same sample was also part of a study on human thymus T cells. That source notes: Those donating were healthy Finnish infants in corrective surgery for congenital heart defects. Obtained as resections during corrective heart surgery, the thymus tissue was then studied. Reports from related research described highly overlapping thymic repertoires among unrelated individuals.

Sample: thymocytes. The TCR originated in a boy under two years old with a congenital heart defect. The gene calls are TRBV7-2 and TRBJ2-7, with TRBD1 as a possible D gene (5 bases). CDR3 residues: CASSSTVSYEQYF. The CDR3, as DNA: TGTGCCAGCAGCTCGACAGTCTCCTACGAGCAGTACTTC.